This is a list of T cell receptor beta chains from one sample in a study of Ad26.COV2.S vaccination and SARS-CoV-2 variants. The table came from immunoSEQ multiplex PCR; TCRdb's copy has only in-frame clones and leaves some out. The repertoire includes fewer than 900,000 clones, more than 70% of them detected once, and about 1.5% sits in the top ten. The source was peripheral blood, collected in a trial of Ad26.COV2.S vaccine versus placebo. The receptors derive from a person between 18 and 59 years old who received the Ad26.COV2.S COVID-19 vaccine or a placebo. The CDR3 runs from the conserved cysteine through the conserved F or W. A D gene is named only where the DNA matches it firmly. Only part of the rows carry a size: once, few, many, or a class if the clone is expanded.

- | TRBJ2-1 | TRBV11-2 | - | CASSARTASSYNEQFF | TGTGCCAGCAGCGCAAGGACAGCGAGCTCCTACAATGAGCAGTTCTTC
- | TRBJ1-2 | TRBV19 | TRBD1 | CASSLSGTGGGPGYTF | TGTGCCAGTAGCCTCTCCGGGACAGGGGGCGGTCCTGGCTACACCTTC
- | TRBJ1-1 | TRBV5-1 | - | CASSSWGENTEAFF | TGCGCCAGCAGCTCCTGGGGGGAGAACACTGAAGCTTTCTTT
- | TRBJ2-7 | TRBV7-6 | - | CASSLAGSNEQYF | TGTGCCAGCAGCTTAGCAGGGAGCAACGAGCAGTACTTC
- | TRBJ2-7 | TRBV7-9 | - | CASSLAGQTYEQYF | TGTGCCAGCAGCTTAGCAGGACAGACCTACGAGCAGTACTTC
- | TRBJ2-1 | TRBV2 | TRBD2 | CAGVASGRSIEQFF | TGTGCTGGCGTGGCTAGCGGGAGGTCGATTGAGCAGTTCTTC
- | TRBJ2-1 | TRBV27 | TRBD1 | CASSSDRGYNEQFF | TGTGCCAGCAGTTCGGACAGGGGATACAATGAGCAGTTCTTC
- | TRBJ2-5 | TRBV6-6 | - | CASSFLTREETQYF | TGTGCCAGCAGTTTTTTGACTAGGGAAGAGACCCAGTACTTC
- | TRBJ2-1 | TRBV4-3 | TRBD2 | CASSPRGSGGEQFF | TGCGCCAGCAGCCCAAGGGGTAGCGGGGGTGAGCAGTTCTTC
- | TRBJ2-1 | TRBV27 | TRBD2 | CASSLGTSGYNEQFF | TGTGCCAGCAGTTTAGGAACTAGCGGTTACAATGAGCAGTTCTTC
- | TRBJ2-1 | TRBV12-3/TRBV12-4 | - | CASSLAIAPEFF | TGTGCCAGCAGTTTAGCGATAGCTCCTGAGTTCTTC
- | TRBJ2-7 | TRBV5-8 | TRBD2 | CASSPYAWLAGYEQYF | TGTGCCAGCAGCCCCTATGCTTGGCTAGCGGGCTACGAGCAGTACTTC
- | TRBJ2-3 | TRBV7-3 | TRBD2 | CASSLSGRETDTQYF | TGTGCCAGCAGCTTAAGCGGGAGAGAAACAGATACGCAGTATTTT
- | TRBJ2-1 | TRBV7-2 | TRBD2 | CASSLQSGGVYNEQFF | TGTGCCAGCAGCCTCCAGAGCGGGGGGGTATACAATGAGCAGTTCTTC
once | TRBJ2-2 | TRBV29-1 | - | CSVANGVGVGELFF | TGCAGCGTTGCCAACGGGGTGGGGGTCGGGGAGCTGTTTTTT
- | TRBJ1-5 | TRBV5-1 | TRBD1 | CASRRTGGGNQPQHF | TGCGCCAGCAGGCGGACAGGGGGCGGCAATCAGCCCCAGCATTTT
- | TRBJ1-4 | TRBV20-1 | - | CSASRTAKEKLFF | TGCAGTGCTAGTCGAACGGCGAAGGAAAAACTGTTTTTT
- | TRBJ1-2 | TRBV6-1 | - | CASSEGWGYTF | TGTGCCAGCAGTGAGGGATGGGGCTACACCTTC
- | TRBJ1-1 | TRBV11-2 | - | CASSLGQNTEAFF | TGTGCCAGCAGCTTAGGACAGAACACTGAAGCTTTCTTT
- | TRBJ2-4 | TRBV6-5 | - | CASSRLDGAKNIQYF | TGTGCCAGCAGCCGACTAGACGGAGCCAAAAACATTCAGTACTTC
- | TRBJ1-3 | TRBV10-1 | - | CASSELLTGHSGNTIYF | TGCGCCAGCAGTGAGCTCCTGACAGGCCACTCTGGAAACACCATATATTTT
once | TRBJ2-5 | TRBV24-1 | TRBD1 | CATSDLWDSVETQYF | TGTGCCACCAGTGATTTATGGGACAGTGTGGAGACCCAGTACTTC
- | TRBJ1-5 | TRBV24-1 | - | CATSPVGRTYSNQPQHF | TGTGCCACCAGCCCGGTCGGGCGGACTTATAGCAATCAGCCCCAGCATTTT
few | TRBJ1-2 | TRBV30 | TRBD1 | CAWTNRGINYGYTF | TGTGCCTGGACCAACAGGGGGATCAACTATGGCTACACCTTC
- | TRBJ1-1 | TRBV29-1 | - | CSVVGDLGTFF | TGCAGCGTTGTGGGTGATCTAGGAACTTTCTTT
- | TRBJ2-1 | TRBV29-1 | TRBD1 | CSVAGTVSYNEQFF | TGCAGCGTCGCAGGGACAGTCTCCTACAATGAGCAGTTCTTC
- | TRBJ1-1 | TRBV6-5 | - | CASSPRTDLNTEAFF | TGTGCCAGCAGTCCTCGGACCGACCTGAACACTGAAGCTTTCTTT
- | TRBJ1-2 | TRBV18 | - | CASSPTGLYGYTF | TGTGCCAGCTCACCAACAGGGCTCTATGGCTACACCTTC
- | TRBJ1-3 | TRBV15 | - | CATSRDPDTRNTIYF | TGTGCCACCAGCAGAGATCCGGACACCCGAAACACCATATATTTT
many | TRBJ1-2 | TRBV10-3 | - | CAISESGAFYTF | TGTGCCATCAGTGAGTCTGGAGCTTTCTACACCTTC
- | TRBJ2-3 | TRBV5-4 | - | CASRGEGPDTQYF | TGTGCCAGCAGGGGAGAGGGTCCAGATACGCAGTATTTT
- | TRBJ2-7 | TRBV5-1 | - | CASSSLKGSPNEQYF | TGCGCCAGCAGCTCCCTGAAGGGATCTCCTAACGAGCAGTACTTC
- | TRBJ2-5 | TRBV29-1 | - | CSVEGGLTVPRETQYF | TGCAGCGTTGAAGGGGGACTGACAGTTCCCCGAGAGACCCAGTACTTC
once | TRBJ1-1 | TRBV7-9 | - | CASSLATAEAFF | TGTGCCAGCAGCTTAGCGACAGCTGAAGCTTTCTTT
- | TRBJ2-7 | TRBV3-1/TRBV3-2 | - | CASSRQGISIEQYF | TGTGCCAGCAGCCGCCAGGGGATATCCATCGAGCAGTACTTC
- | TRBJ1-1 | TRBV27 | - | CASSLSQTTNTEAFF | TGTGCCAGCAGTTTAAGCCAAACCACGAACACTGAAGCTTTCTTT
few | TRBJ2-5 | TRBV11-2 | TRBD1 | CASRGQGKETQYF | TGTGCCAGCCGCGGACAGGGGAAAGAGACCCAGTACTTC
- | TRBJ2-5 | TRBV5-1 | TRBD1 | CASSYFPGTGVETQYF | TGCGCCAGCAGCTACTTCCCCGGGACAGGGGTAGAGACCCAGTACTTC
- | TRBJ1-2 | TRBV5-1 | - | CASSLARNDGYTF | TGCGCCAGCAGCTTGGCCAGGAACGATGGCTACACCTTC
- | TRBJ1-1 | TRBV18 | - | CASSPGVSEAFF | TGTGCCAGCTCACCCGGAGTGTCTGAAGCTTTCTTT
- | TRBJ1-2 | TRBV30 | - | CAWGRSANYGYTF | TGTGCCTGGGGTCGCAGCGCAAACTATGGCTACACCTTC
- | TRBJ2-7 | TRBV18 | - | CASSPGRSYEQYF | TGTGCCAGCTCACCCGGACGGTCCTACGAGCAGTACTTC
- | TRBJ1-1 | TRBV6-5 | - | CASSYPTRNRNTEAFF | TGTGCCAGCAGTTACCCTACCCGTAACAGGAACACTGAAGCTTTCTTT
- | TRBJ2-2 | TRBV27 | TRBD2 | CASSLGGAGELFF | TGTGCCAGCAGTTTAGGGGGGGCCGGGGAGCTGTTTTTT
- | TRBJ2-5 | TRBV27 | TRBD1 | CASSMFRGQETQYF | TGTGCCAGCAGTATGTTCAGGGGGCAAGAGACCCAGTACTTC
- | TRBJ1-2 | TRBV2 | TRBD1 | CASSLTQGVDYGYTF | TGTGCCAGCAGCCTAACACAGGGGGTTGACTATGGCTACACCTTC
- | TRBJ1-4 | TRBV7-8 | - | CASSLGTAIGTKLFF | TGTGCCAGCAGCTTAGGTACGGCGATAGGAACGAAACTGTTTTTT
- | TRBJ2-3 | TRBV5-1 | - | CASSLAVSGAADTQYF | TGCGCCAGCAGCTTGGCCGTGTCAGGGGCGGCAGATACGCAGTATTTT
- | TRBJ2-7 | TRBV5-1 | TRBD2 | CASSSILAGDNEQYF | TGCGCCAGCAGCTCAATACTAGCGGGAGACAACGAGCAGTACTTC